This T cell receptor (beta chain) was profiled in a study of T cell responses to AZD1222 COVID-19 vaccine. Overall study results and limits: Repertoire collection took place solely once the T cell response had peaked. Baseline serostatus was positive in only a handful of AZD1222 recipients.

The data were produced by immunoSEQ multiplex PCR, yet TCRdb's version contains in-frame clones alone and is incomplete. Of tens of thousands of clones in the sample, 84% were seen once. Comment on this clone: Its antigen is as yet unknown.

V lost 1 base and J 4 bases, leaving 5 bases between the germline ends. Germline V gene lookup returns CDR1 ENHRY and CDR2 SYGVKD. This CDR3 has 12 residues. This TCR came from an adult in good health. The sequenced sample was peripheral blood, obtained on day 0 of AZD1222 vaccination. The J gene is TRBJ2-7, the V gene TRBV10-3, with D unresolved. The CDR3 sequence: CAISEYPYEQYF. The CDR3 nucleotides read TGTGCCATCAGTGAGTATCCGTACGAGCAGTACTTC.